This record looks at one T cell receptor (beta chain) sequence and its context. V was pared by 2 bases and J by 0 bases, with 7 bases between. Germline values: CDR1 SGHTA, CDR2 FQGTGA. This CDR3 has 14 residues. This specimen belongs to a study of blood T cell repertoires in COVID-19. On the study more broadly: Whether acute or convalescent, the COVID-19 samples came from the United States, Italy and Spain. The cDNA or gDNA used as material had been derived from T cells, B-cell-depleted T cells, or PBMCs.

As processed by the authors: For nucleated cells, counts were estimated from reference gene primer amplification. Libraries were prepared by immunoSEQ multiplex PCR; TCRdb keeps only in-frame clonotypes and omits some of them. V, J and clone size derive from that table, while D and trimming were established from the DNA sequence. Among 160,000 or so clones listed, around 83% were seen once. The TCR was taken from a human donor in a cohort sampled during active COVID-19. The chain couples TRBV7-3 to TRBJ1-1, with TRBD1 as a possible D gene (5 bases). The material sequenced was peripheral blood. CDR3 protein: CASSLGAVNTEAFF. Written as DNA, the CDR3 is TGTGCCAGCAGCTTAGGGGCGGTGAACACTGAAGCTTTCTTT.